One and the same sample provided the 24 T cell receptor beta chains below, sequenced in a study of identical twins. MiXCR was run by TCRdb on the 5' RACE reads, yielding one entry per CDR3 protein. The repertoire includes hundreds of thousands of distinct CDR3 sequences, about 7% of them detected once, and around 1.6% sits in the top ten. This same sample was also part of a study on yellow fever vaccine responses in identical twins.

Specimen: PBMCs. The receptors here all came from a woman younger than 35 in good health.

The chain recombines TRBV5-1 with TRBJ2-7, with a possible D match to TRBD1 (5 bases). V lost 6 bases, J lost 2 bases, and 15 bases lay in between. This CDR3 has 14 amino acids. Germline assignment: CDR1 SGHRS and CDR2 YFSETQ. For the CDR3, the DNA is TGCGCCAGCAACCCAAGCGTAGGGGCCTACGAGCAGTACTTC. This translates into CASNPSVGAYEQYF.

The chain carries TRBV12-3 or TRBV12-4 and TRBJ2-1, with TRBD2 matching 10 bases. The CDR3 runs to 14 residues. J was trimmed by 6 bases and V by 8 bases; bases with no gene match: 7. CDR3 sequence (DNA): TGTGCCAGCGGGTCTAGCGGGAGTTCCAATGAGCAGTTCTTC. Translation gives CASGSSGSSNEQFF.

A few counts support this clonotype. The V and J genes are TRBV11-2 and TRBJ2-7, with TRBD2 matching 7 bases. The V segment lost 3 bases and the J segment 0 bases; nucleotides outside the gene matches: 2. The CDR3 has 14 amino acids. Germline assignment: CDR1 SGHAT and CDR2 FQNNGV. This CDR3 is CASSFLAGSYEQYV. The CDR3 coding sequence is TGTGCCAGCAGCTTTTTAGCGGGCTCCTACGAGCAGTACGTC.

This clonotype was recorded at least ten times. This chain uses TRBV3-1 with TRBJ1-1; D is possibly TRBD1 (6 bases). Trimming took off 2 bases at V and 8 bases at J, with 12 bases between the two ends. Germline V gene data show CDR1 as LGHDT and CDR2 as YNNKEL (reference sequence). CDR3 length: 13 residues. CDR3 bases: TGTGCCAGCAGCCAACCAGGGGTTAACGAAGCTTTCTTT. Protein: CASSQPGVNEAFF.

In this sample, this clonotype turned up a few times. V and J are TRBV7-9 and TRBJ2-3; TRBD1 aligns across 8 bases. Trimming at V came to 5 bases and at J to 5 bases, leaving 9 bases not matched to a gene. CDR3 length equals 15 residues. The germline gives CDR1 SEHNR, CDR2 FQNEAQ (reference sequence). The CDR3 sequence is CASSPGQGGKDTQYF. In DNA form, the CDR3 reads TGTGCCAGCAGCCCCGGACAGGGTGGGAAAGATACGCAGTATTTT.

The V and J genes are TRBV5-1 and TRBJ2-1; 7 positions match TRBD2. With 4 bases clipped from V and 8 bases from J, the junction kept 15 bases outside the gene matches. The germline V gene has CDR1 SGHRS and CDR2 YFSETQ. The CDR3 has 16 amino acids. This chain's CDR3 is CASSDGTIPLWHEQFF. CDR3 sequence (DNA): TGCGCCAGCAGCGATGGGACTATACCACTTTGGCATGAGCAGTTCTTC.

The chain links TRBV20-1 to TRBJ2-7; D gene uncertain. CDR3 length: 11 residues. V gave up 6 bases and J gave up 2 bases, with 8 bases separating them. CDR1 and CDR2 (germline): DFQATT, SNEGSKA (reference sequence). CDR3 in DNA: TGCAGTGCGAACGGACCCTACGAGCAGTACTTC. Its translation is CSANGPYEQYF.

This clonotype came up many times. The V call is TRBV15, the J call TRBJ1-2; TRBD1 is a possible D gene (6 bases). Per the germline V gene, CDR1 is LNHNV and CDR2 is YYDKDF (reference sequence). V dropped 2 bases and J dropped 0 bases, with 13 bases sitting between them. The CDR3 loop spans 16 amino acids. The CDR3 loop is CATSRPGDITNYGYTF. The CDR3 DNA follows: TGTGCCACCAGCAGACCTGGGGACATAACTAACTATGGCTACACCTTC. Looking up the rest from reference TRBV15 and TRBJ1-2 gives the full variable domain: DAMVIQNPRYQVTQFGKPVTLSCSQTLNHNVMYWYQQKSSQAPKLLFHYYDKDFNNEADTPDNFQSRRPNTSFCFLDIRSPGLGDTAMYLCATSRPGDITNYGYTFGSGTRLTVV.

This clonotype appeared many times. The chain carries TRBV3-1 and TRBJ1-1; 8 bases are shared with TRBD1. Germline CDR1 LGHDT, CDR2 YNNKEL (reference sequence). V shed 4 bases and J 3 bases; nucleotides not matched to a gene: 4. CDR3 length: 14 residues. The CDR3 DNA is TGTGCCAGCAGCCCGGCGGACAGGGACACTGAAGCTTTCTTT. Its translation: CASSPADRDTEAFF.

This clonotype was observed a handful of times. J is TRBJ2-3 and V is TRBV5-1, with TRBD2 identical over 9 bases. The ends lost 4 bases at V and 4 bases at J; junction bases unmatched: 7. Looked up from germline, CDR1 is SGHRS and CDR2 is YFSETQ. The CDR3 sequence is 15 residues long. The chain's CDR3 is CASSQGTSLSDTQYF. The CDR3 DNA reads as TGCGCCAGCAGCCAAGGGACTAGCTTATCAGATACGCAGTATTTT.

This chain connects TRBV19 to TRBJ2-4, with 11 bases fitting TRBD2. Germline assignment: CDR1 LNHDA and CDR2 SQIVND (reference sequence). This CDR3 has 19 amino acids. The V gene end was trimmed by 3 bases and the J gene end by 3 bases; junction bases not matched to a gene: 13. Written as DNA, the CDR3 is TGTGCCAGTAGTATCGTCAGATGGCTAGCGGGAGGACTCAAAAACATTCAGTACTTC. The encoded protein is CASSIVRWLAGGLKNIQYF.

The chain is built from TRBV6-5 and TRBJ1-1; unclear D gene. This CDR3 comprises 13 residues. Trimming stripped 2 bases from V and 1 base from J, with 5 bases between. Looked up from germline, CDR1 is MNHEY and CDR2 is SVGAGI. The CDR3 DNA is TGTGCCAGCAGTTACATCAAGAACACTGAAGCTTTCTTT. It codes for CASSYIKNTEAFF.

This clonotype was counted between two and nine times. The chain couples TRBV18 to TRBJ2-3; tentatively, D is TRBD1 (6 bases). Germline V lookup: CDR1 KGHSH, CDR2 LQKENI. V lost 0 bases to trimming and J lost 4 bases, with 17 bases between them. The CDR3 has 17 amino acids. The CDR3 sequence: CASSPPRSEQGADTQYF. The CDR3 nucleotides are TGTGCCAGCTCACCACCGAGGTCGGAACAGGGTGCAGATACGCAGTATTTT.

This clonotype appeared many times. CDR3 nucleotides: TGTGCCAGCAGCGTACTGGGGGGGAGGTCCTACAATGAGCAGTTCTTC. It specifies CASSVLGGRSYNEQFF. J is TRBJ2-1 and V is TRBV9; 7 bases agree with TRBD2. The CDR3 consists of 16 residues. CDR1 is SGDLS, CDR2 YYNGEE, per germline. With V trimmed by 1 base and J by 1 base, 5 bases remained unmatched.

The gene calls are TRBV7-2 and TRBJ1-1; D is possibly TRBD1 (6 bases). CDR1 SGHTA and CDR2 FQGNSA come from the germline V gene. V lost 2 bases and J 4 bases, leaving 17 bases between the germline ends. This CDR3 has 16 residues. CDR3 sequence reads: CASSLPWGALSTEAFF. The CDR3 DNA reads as TGTGCCAGCAGCTTACCATGGGGGGCGCTTAGCACTGAAGCTTTCTTT.

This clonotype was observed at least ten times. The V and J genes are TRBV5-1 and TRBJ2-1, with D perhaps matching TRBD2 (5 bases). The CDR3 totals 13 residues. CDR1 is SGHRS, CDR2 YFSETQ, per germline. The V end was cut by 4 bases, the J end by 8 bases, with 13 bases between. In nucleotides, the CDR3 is TGCGCCAGCAGCGTGGGAGCGAGGGATGAGCAGTTCTTC. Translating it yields CASSVGARDEQFF.

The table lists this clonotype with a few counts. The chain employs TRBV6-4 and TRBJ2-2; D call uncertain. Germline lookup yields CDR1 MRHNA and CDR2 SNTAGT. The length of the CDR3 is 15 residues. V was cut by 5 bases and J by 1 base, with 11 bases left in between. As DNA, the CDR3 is TGTGCCAGCAGTCCCGAGACAATGAACACCGGGGAGCTGTTTTTT. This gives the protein CASSPETMNTGELFF.

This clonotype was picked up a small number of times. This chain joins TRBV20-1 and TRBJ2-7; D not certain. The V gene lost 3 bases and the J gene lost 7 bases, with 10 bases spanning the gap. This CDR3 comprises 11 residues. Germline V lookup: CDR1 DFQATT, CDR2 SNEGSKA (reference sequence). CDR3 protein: CSARSQQEQYF. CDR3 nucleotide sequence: TGCAGTGCTAGGTCTCAACAGGAGCAGTACTTC.

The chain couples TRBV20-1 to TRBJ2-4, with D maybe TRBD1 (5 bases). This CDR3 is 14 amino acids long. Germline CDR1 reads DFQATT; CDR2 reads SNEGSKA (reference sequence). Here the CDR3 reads CGVITRVAKNIQYF. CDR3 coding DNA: TGCGGGGTTATAACCAGGGTGGCCAAAAACATTCAGTACTTC.

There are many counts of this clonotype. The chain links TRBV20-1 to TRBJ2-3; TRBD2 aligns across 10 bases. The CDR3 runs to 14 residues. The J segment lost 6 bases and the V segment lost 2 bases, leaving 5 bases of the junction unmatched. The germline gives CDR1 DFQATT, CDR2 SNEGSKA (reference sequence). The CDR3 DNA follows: TGCAGTGCTAGACTAGCGGGGGTGCGGGATACGCAGTATTTT. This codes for CSARLAGVRDTQYF.

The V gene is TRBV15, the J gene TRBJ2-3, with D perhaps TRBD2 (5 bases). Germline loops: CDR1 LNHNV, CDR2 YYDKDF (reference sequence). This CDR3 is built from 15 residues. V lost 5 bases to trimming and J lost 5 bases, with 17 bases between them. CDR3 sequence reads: CATSGRGSLGDTQYF. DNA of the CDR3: TGTGCCACCAGCGGGAGAGGATCGTTGGGAGATACGCAGTATTTT.

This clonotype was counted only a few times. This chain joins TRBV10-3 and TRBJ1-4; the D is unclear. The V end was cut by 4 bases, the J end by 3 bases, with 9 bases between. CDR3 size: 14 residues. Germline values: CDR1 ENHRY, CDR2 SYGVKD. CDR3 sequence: CAISANSPNEKLFF. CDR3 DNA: TGTGCCATCAGTGCTAACAGCCCTAATGAAAAACTGTTTTTT.

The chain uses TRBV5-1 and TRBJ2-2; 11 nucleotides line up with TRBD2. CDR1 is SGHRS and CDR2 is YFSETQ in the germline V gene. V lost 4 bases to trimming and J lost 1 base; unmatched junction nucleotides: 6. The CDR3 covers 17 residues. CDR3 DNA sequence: TGCGCCAGCAGCCCCAACCTAGCGGGAGGGAACACCGGGGAGCTGTTTTTT. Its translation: CASSPNLAGGNTGELFF.

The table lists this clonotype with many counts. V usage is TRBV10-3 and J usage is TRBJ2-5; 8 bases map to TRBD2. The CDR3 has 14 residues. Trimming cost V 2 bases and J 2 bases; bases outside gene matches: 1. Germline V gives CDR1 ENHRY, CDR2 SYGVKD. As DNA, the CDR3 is TGTGCCATCAGTGAGCCGGGAGGGCAAGAGACCCAGTACTTC. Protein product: CAISEPGGQETQYF.